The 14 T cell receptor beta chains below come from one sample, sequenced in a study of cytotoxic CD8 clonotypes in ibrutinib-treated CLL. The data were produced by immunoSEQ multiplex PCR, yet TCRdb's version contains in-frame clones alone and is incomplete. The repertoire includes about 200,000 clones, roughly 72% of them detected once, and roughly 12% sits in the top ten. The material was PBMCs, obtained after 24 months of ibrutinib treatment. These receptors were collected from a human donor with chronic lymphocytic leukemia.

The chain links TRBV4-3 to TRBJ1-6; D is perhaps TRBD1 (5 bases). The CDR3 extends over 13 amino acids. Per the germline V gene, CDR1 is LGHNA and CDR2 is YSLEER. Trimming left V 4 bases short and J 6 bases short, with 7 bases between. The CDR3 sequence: CASSPQGNSPLHF. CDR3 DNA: TGCGCCAGCAGCCCCCAGGGTAATTCACCCCTCCACTTT.

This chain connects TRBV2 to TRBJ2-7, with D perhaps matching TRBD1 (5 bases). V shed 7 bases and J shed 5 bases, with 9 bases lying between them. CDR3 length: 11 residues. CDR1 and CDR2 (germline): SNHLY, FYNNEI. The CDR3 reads CASIAGNEQYF. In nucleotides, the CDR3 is TGTGCCAGCATTGCAGGGAACGAGCAGTACTTC.

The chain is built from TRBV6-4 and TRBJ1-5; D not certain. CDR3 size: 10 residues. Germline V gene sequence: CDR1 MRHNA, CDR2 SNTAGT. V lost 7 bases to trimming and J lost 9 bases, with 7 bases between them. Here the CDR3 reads CASICPPQHF. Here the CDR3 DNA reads TGTGCCAGCATCTGCCCGCCCCAGCATTTT.

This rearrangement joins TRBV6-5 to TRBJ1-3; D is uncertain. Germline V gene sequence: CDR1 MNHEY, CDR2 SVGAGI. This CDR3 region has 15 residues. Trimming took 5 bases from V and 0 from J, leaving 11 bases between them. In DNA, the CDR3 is TGTGCCAGCAGTGGACGGACTCACTCTGGAAACACCATATATTTT. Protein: CASSGRTHSGNTIYF.

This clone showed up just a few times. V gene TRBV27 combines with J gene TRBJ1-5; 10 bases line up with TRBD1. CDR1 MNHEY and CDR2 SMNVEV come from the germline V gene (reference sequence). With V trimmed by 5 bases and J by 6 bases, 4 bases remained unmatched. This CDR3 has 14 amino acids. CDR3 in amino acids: CASSHDRGLQPQHF. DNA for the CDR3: TGTGCCAGCAGTCACGACAGGGGGCTTCAGCCCCAGCATTTT.

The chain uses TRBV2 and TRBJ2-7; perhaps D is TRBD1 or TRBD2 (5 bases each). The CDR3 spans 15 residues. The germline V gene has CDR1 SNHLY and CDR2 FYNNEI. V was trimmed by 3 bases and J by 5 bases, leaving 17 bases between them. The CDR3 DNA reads TGTGCCAGCAGTGACCGGGACCGATTATTTGACGAGCAGTACTTC. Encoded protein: CASSDRDRLFDEQYF.

In nucleotides, the CDR3 is TGCGCCAGCAGCCCCAAGGGGGTGAGGGGGGCCAACGTCCTGACTTTC. This encodes CASSPKGVRGANVLTF. The chain combines TRBV4-3 with TRBJ2-6, with D possibly being TRBD1 (6 bases). Germline assignment: CDR1 LGHNA and CDR2 YSLEER. Trimming took off 4 bases at V and 4 bases at J, with 14 bases between the two ends. The CDR3 runs to 16 residues.

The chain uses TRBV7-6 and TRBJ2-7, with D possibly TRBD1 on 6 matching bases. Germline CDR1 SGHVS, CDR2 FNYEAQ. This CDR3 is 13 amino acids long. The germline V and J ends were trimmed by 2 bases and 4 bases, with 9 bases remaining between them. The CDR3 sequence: CASSLYRAYEQYF. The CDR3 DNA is TGTGCCAGCAGCTTATACAGGGCTTACGAGCAGTACTTC.

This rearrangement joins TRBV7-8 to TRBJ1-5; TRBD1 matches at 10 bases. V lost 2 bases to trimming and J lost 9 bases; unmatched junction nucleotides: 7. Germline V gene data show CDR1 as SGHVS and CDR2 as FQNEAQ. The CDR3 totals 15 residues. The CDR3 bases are TGTGCCAGCAGCTTAACAGGGACAGGGGAAAGGCCCCAGCATTTT. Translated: CASSLTGTGERPQHF. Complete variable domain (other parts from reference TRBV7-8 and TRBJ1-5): GAGVSQSPRYKVAKRGQDVALRCDPISGHVSLFWYQQALGQGPEFLTYFQNEAQLDKSGLPSDRFFAERPEGSVSTLKIQRTQQEDSAVYLCASSLTGTGERPQHFGDGTRLSIL.

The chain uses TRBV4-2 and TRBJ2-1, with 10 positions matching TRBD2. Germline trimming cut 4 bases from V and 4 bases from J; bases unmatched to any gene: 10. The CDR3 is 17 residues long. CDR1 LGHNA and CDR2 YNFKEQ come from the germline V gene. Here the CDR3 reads CASSRRPQREGYNEQFF. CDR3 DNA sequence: TGTGCCAGCAGCCGTCGCCCACAGCGGGAGGGATACAATGAGCAGTTCTTC.

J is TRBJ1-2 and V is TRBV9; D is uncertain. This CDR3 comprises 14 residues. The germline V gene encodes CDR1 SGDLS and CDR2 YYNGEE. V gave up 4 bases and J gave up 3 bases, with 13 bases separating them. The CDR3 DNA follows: TGTGCCAGCAGCTTAAGAGTGTCTGACTATGGCTACACCTTC. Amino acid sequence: CASSLRVSDYGYTF.

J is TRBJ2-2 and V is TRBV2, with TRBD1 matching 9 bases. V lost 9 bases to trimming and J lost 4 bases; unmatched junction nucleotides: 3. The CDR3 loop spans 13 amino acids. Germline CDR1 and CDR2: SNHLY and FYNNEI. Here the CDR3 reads CASRQGGTGELFF. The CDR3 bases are TGTGCCAGTAGACAGGGGGGCACCGGGGAGCTGTTTTTT.

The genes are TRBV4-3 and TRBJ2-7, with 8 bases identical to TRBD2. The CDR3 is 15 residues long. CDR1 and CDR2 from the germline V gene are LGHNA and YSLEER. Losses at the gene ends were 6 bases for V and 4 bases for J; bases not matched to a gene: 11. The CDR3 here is CASRHGTRDAYEQYF. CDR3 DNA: TGCGCCAGCAGGCATGGGACTAGGGATGCGTACGAGCAGTACTTC.

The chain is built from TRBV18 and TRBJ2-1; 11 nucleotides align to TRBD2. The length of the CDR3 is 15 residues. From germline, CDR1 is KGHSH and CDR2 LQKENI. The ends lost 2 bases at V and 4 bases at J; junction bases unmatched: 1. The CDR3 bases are TGTGCCAGCTCACCAGGACTAGCGGGTTACAATGAGCAGTTCTTC. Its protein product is CASSPGLAGYNEQFF.